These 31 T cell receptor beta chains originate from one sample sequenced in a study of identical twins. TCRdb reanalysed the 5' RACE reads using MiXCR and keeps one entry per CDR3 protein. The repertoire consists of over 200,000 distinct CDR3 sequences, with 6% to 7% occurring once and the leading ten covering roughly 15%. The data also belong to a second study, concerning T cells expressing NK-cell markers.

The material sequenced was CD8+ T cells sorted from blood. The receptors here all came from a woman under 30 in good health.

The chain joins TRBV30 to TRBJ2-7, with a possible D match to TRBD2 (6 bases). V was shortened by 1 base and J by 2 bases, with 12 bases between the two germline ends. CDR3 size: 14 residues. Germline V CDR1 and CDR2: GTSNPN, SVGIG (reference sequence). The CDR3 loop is CAWSAGGMTYEQYF. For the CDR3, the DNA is TGTGCCTGGAGTGCCGGCGGGATGACCTACGAGCAGTACTTC.

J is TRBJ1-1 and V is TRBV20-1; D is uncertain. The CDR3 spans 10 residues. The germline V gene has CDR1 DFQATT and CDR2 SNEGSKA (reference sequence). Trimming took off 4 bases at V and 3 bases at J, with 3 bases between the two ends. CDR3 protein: CSAMDTEAFF. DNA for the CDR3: TGCAGTGCTATGGACACTGAAGCTTTCTTT.

The CDR3 DNA reads TGTGCCAGCAGTTTTTGGGCGGTCCCCCTCCACTTT. Its protein product is CASSFWAVPLHF. This chain links TRBV12-3 or TRBV12-4 with TRBJ1-6; D is ambiguous. Between the trimmed V and J ends, which lost 3 bases and 13 bases, there was a span of 10 bases. CDR3 length: 12 amino acids.

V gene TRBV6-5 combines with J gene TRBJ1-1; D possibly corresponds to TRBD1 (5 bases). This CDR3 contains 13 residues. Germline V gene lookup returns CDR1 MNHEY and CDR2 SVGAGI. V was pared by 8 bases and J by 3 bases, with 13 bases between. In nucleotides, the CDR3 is TGTGCCAGCGTTCAGGGTTGGGACACTGAAGCTTTCTTT. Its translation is CASVQGWDTEAFF.

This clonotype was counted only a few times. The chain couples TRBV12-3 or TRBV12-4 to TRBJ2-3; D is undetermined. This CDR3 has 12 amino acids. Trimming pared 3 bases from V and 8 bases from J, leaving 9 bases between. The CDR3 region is CASSLRGATQYF. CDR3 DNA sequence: TGTGCCAGCAGTTTGAGAGGTGCTACGCAGTATTTT.

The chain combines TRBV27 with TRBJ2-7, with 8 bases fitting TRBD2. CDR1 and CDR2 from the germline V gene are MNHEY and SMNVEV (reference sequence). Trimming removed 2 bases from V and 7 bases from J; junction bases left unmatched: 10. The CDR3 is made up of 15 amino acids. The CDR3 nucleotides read TGTGCCAGCAGTTTACGGGAGGGAACACCCCAGGAGCAGTACTTC. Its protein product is CASSLREGTPQEQYF.

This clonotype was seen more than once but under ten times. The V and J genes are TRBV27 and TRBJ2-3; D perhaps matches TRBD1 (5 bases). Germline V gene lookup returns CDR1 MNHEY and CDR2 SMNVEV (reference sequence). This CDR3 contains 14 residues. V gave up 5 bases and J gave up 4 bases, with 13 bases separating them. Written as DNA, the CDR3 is TGTGCCAGCAGTGAGGTCCAGGGCGCAGATACGCAGTATTTT. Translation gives CASSEVQGADTQYF.

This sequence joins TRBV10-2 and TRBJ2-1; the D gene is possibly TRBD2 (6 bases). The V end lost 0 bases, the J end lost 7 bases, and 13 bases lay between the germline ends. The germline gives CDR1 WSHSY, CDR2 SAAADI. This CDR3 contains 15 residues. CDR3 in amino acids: CASSESSSALNEQFF. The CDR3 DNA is TGCGCCAGCAGTGAGTCGTCTAGCGCATTGAATGAGCAGTTCTTC.

The CDR3 bases are TGTGCCAGCAGCTTACGGACTAGCGGGAGTAGGAATGAGCAGTTCTTC. Its protein is CASSLRTSGSRNEQFF. The chain combines TRBV9 with TRBJ2-1, with 13 bases aligning to TRBD2. Losses at the gene ends were 4 bases for V and 7 bases for J; bases not matched to a gene: 8. CDR1 and CDR2 (germline): SGDLS, YYNGEE. The CDR3 is 16 residues long.

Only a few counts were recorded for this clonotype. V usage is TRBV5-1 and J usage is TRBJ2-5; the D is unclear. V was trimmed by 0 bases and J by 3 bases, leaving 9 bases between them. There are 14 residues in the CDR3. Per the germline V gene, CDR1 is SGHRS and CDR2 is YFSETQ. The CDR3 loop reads CASSLAEGKETQYF. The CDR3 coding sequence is TGCGCCAGCAGCTTGGCCGAAGGAAAAGAGACCCAGTACTTC.

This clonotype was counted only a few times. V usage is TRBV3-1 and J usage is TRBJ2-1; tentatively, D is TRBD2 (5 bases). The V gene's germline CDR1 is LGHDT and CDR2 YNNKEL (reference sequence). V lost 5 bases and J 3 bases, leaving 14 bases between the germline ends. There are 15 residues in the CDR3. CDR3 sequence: CASSVEGLGYNEQFF. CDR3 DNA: TGTGCCAGCAGCGTCGAGGGCCTAGGCTACAATGAGCAGTTCTTC.

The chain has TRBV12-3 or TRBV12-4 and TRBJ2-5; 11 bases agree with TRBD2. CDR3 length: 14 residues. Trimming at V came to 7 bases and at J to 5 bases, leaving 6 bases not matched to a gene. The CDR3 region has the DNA TGTGCCAGCACTAAACTAGCGGGGGAGGAGACCCAGTACTTC. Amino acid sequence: CASTKLAGEETQYF.

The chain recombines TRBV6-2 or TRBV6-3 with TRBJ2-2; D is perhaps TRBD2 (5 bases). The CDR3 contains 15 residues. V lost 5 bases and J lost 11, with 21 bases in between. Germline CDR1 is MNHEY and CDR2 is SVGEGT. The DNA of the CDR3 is TGTGCCAGCAGTAACGTCTTGCTAGGCGGGTCAGAGCTGTTTTTT. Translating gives CASSNVLLGGSELFF.

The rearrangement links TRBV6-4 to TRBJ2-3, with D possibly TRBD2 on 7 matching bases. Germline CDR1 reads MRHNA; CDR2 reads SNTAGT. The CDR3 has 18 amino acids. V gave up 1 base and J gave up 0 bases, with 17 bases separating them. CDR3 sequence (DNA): TGTGCCAGCAGTGACTGCTTGGCCGGGGGGACAAGCACAGATACGCAGTATTTT. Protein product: CASSDCLAGGTSTDTQYF.

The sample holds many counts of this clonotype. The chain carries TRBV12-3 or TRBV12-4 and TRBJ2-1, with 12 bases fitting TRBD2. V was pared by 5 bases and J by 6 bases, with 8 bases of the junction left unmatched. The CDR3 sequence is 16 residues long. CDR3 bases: TGTGCCAGCAGTCCATCCGGACTAGCGGGATTCAATGAGCAGTTCTTC. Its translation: CASSPSGLAGFNEQFF.

The CDR3 reads CASSPGGSPYNEQFF. CDR3 sequence (DNA): TGTGCCAGCAGTCCCGGCGGTTCCCCCTACAATGAGCAGTTCTTC. The chain has TRBV27 and TRBJ2-1; no firm D call. The V and J ends lost 5 bases and 2 bases respectively, with 13 bases between them. The CDR3 covers 15 residues. Germline CDR1 MNHEY, CDR2 SMNVEV (reference sequence).

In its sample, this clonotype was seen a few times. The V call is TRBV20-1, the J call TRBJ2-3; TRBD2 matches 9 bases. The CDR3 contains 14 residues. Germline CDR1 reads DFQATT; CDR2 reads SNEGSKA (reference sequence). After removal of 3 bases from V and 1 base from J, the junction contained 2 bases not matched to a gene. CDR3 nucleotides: TGCAGTGCTAGCTGGACTAGCGGCACAGATACGCAGTATTTT. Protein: CSASWTSGTDTQYF.

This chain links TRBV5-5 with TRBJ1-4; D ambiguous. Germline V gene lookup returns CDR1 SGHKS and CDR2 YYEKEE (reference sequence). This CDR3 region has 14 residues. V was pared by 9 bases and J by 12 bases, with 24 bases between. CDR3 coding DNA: TGTGCCATGGGCCCCAGTGTCCTAGGCTGGGAACTGTTTTTT. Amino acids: CAMGPSVLGWELFF.

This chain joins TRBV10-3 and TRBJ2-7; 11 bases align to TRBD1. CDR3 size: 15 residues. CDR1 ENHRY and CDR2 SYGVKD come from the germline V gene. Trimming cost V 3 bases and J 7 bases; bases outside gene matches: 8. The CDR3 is CAISETGTGGKEQYF. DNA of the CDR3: TGTGCCATCAGTGAAACCGGGACAGGGGGTAAGGAGCAGTACTTC.

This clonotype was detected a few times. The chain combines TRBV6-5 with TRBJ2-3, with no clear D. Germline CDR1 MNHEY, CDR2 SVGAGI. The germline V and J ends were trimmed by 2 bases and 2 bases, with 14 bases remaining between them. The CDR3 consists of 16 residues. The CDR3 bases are TGTGCCAGCAGTTACGAGGAGACCGCGGACACAGATACGCAGTATTTT. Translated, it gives CASSYEETADTDTQYF.

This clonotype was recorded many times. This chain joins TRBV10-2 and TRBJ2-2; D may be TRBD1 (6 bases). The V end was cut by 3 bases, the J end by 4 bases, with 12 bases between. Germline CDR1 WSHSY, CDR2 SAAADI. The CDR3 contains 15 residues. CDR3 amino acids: CASSEAQGFTGELFF. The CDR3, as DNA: TGCGCCAGCAGTGAAGCACAGGGATTCACCGGGGAGCTGTTTTTT.

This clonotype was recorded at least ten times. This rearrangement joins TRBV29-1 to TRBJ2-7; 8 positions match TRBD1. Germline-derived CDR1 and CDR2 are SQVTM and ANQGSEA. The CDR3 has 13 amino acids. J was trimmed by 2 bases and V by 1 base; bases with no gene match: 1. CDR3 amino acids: CSVEVTGAYEQYF. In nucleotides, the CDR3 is TGCAGCGTTGAAGTGACAGGGGCCTACGAGCAGTACTTC.

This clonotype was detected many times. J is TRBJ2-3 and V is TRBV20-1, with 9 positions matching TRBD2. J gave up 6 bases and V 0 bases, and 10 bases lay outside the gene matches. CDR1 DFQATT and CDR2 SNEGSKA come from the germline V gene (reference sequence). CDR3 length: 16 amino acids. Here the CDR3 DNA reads TGCAGTGCTAGAGATGGAGCGGGGGGCCAAAGGGATACGCAGTATTTT. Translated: CSARDGAGGQRDTQYF.

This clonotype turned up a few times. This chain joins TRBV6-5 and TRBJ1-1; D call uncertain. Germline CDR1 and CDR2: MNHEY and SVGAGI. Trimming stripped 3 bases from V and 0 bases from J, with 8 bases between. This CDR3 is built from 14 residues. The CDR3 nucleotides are TGTGCCAGCAGTTATCCCCGAATGAACACTGAAGCTTTCTTT. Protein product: CASSYPRMNTEAFF.

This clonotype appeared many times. CDR3 sequence (DNA): TGTGCCAGCAGCGTAGGGGGGTTCCAAGAGACCCAGTACTTC. Amino acids: CASSVGGFQETQYF. This sequence joins TRBV9 and TRBJ2-5, with D perhaps given as TRBD1 or TRBD2 (5 bases each). The germline V gene has CDR1 SGDLS and CDR2 YYNGEE. V lost 0 bases to trimming and J lost 1 base, with 7 bases between them. The CDR3 runs 14 residues.

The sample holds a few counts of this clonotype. Written as DNA, the CDR3 is TGTGCCAGCAGCTTAGTTACTGGGACGGGGGAGACCCAGTACTTC. Its protein is CASSLVTGTGETQYF. This sequence joins TRBV7-6 and TRBJ2-5; tentatively, D is TRBD1 or TRBD2 (5 bases each). The germline CDR1 and CDR2 sequences are SGHVS and FNYEAQ. Between the trimmed V and J ends, which lost 1 base and 5 bases, there was a span of 14 bases. The CDR3 sequence is 15 residues long.

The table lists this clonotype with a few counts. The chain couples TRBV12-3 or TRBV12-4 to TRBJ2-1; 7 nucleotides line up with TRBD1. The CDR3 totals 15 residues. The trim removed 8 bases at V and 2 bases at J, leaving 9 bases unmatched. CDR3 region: CASWSIDRAYNEQFF. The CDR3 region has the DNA TGTGCCAGCTGGAGTATCGACAGGGCCTACAATGAGCAGTTCTTC.

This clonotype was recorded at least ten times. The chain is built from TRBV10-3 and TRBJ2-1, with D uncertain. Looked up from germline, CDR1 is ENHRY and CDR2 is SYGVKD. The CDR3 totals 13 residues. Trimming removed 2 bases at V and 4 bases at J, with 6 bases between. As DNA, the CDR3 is TGTGCCATCAGTGAGGGCAGTTACAATGAGCAGTTCTTC. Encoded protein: CAISEGSYNEQFF.

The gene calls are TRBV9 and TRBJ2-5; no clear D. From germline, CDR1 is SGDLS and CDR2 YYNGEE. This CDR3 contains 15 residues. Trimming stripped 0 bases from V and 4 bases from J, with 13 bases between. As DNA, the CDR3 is TGTGCCAGCAGCGTAGGCGCGGCTAAGCTAGAGACCCAGTACTTC. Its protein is CASSVGAAKLETQYF.

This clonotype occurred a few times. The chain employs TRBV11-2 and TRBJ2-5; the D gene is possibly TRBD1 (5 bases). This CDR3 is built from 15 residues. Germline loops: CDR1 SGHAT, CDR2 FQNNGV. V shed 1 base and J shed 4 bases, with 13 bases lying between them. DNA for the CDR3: TGTGCCAGCAGCTTAGGAGTACCTAGGGGAGAGACCCAGTACTTC. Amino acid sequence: CASSLGVPRGETQYF.

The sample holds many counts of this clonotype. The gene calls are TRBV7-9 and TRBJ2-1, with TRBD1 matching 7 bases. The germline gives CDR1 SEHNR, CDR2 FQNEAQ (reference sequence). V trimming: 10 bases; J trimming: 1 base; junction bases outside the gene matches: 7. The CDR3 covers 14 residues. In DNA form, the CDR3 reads TGTGCCACCAGACAGGGCCGATCCTACAATGAGCAGTTCTTC. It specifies CATRQGRSYNEQFF.